Listed below are T cell receptor beta chains from one sample, sequenced in a study of T cells in Graves' hyperthyroidism and ophthalmopathy. TCRdb used MiXCR to reprocess the multiplex PCR reads, holding one entry per CDR3 protein. The sample has roughly 600,000 distinct CDR3 sequences, around 13% seen once. What was sequenced was blood. The receptor set was obtained from a woman aged 45-65 years with Graves' ophthalmopathy. Each CDR3 is given with its conserved first and last residue. The order of the fields is D gene, V gene, J gene, clone size, CDR3 DNA, CDR3 protein. D genes are given only for firm matches. The listing skips clone size in some rows; elsewhere it reads once, few, many or a size class.

-	TRBV12-3/TRBV12-4	TRBJ1-4	-	TGTGCCAGCAGCTCTAACTACCCGGCTGAAAAACTGTTTTTT	CASSSNYPAEKLFF
-	TRBV27	TRBJ1-2	many	TGTGCCAGCAGTTTTAGTCGACAGGTCGGAGGCTACACCTTC	CASSFSRQVGGYTF
-	TRBV29-1	TRBJ1-1	many	TGCAGCGTTGTTCAGGGGAATGGGCAGTTGAACACTGAAGCTTTCTTT	CSVVQGNGQLNTEAFF
TRBD1	TRBV6-1	TRBJ1-1	many	TGTGCCAGCAGTGAGACAGGGTTGGCCACTGAAGCTTTCTTT	CASSETGLATEAFF
-	TRBV19	TRBJ1-1	-	TGTGCCAGTAGTATAAACGAGGGGGACACTGAAGCTTTCTTT	CASSINEGDTEAFF
-	TRBV6-4	TRBJ1-1	-	TGTGCCATCCAAAGCAGGCAGAATTTCATGAACACTGAAGCTTTCTTT	CAIQSRQNFMNTEAFF
-	TRBV20-1	TRBJ2-7	many	TGCAGTGCTAGAGATTACGGAACCTACGAGCAGTACTTC	CSARDYGTYEQYF
-	TRBV19	TRBJ2-3	-	TGTGCCAGTAGTATAGATCACGCAGATACGCAGTATTTT	CASSIDHADTQYF
TRBD1	TRBV28	TRBJ2-7	many	TGTGCCAGCAGTTTTTGGCCGGGACAGGGTATTGATCGAGACCTCGATGAGCAGTACTTC	CASSFWPGQGIDRDLDEQYF
TRBD1	TRBV25-1	TRBJ1-2	-	TGTGCCAGCAGTGAATTGGGGACAGGGGGCGCGTTCGGCTACACCTTC	CASSELGTGGAFGYTF
-	TRBV30	TRBJ1-5	many	TGTGCCTGGAGTGAGGGAGGTTATAGCAATCAGCCCCAGCATTTT	CAWSEGGYSNQPQHF
TRBD2	TRBV7-8	TRBJ2-5	many	TGTGCCAGCAGCTTAGCGGGGGGAGGGGTTGAAGAGACCCAGTACTTC	CASSLAGGGVEETQYF
-	TRBV29-1	TRBJ2-5	few	TGCAGCGTTGAAAGGGGTAGAAGGGTTGGGACCCAGTACTTC	CSVERGRRVGTQYF
TRBD2	TRBV20-1	TRBJ2-1	many	TGCAGTGCTAGAGTCGGGGGGGCCTCCTACAATGAGCAGTTCTTC	CSARVGGASYNEQFF
TRBD2	TRBV19	TRBJ2-1	-	TGTGCCAGTAGTATCATGGGCGGGAGTGTCTACAATGAGCAGTTCTTC	CASSIMGGSVYNEQFF
-	TRBV6-1	TRBJ2-1	few	TGTGCCAGCAGTGAAGTAGGCAATGAGCAGTTCTTC	CASSEVGNEQFF
TRBD1	TRBV12-3/TRBV12-4	TRBJ2-5	-	TGTGCCAGCAGTTTAGCGCAAGGGACAGGGAAAGAGACCCAGTACTTC	CASSLAQGTGKETQYF
TRBD1	TRBV9	TRBJ1-5	few	TGTGCCAGCAGCGAGGGGACAGGCCGGGATCAGCCCCAGCATTTT	CASSEGTGRDQPQHF
TRBD2	TRBV7-9	TRBJ2-1	many	TGTGCCAGCAGCTTAACACTAGCGGCCTACAATGAGCAGTTCTTC	CASSLTLAAYNEQFF
TRBD1	TRBV18	TRBJ2-3	many	TGTGCCAGCTCACCCGGACAGGGGGCTGCAGATACGCAGTATTTT	CASSPGQGAADTQYF
-	TRBV13	TRBJ2-3	many	TGTGCCAGCAGCTCCTCCCTTAGCACAGATACGCAGTATTTT	CASSSSLSTDTQYF
-	TRBV27	TRBJ2-1	many	TGTGCCAGCACCCTAAGAGGGGGAGGTAATGAGCAGTTCTTC	CASTLRGGGNEQFF
-	TRBV7-6	TRBJ1-1	-	TGTGCCAGCAGCTTAGCGTCGGACACTGAAGCTTTCTTT	CASSLASDTEAFF
TRBD1	TRBV5-1	TRBJ1-1	-	TGCGCCAGCAGCTCGACCGGGACAGGGGGCACTGAAGCTTTCTTT	CASSSTGTGGTEAFF
-	TRBV12-3/TRBV12-4	TRBJ1-3	many	TGTGCCAGCACCTCGCAGGTGCCTGGAAACACCATATATTTT	CASTSQVPGNTIYF
-	TRBV15	TRBJ2-1	few	TGTGCCACCAGCGAACTCGAAGGCGATGAGCAGTTCTTC	CATSELEGDEQFF
TRBD1	TRBV2	TRBJ1-4	many	TGTGCCAGCAGCAACCTTCTCTCCGGGACAGGAGGACTGTTTTTT	CASSNLLSGTGGLFF
-	TRBV19	TRBJ1-1	-	TGTGCCAGTAGTATGGGGAGAAGAATGAACACTGAAGCTTTCTTT	CASSMGRRMNTEAFF
-	TRBV29-1	TRBJ2-7	once	TGCAGCGGGGGGGATTTTGGATACGAGCAGTACTTC	CSGGDFGYEQYF
-	TRBV5-1	TRBJ1-6	-	TGCGCCAGCAGCCATAACAGGGAAAATAATTCACCCCTCCACTTT	CASSHNRENNSPLHF
-	TRBV9	TRBJ2-6	many	TGTGCCAGCAGCGTATTGTGGGGGGCTGGGGCCAACGTCCTGACTTTC	CASSVLWGAGANVLTF
-	TRBV30	TRBJ1-4	few	TGTGCCTGGAGTATATCGACAGGACGGAAACTGTTTTTT	CAWSISTGRKLFF
TRBD1	TRBV11-2	TRBJ1-5	many	TGTGCCAGCAGCTCTATAACAGGGGGGTATAGCAATCAGCCCCAGCATTTT	CASSSITGGYSNQPQHF
TRBD1	TRBV25-1	TRBJ1-1	few	TGTGCCAGCATTAGACAGGGGGTAAGCACTGAAGCTTTCTTT	CASIRQGVSTEAFF
-	TRBV28	TRBJ1-1	many	TGTGCCAGCAGTTTACTACGGGGATTGAGTGAAGCTTTCTTT	CASSLLRGLSEAFF
-	TRBV9	TRBJ1-1	few	TGTGCCAGCAGCGTAGTCTCGCTGGGGGGGGGGGGTTTCGACACTGAAGCTTTCTTT	CASSVVSLGGGGFDTEAFF
TRBD2	TRBV2	TRBJ2-1	many	TGTGCCAGCAGTGAAATGGGAGGGGTCTACAATGAGCAGTTCTTC	CASSEMGGVYNEQFF
TRBD1	TRBV5-1	TRBJ2-7	many	TGCGCCAGCAGCCCAACAGGGGTGGGATACGAGCAGTACTTC	CASSPTGVGYEQYF
-	TRBV7-3	TRBJ2-6	few	TGTGCCAGCAGCCCCGGGACACTCGGGGCCAACGTCCTGACTTTC	CASSPGTLGANVLTF
TRBD1	TRBV5-1	TRBJ1-2	many	TGCGCCAGCAGCTGGCCGGGACAGGGCCCCTATGGCTACACCTTC	CASSWPGQGPYGYTF
-	TRBV15	TRBJ2-6	few	TGTGCCACCAGCACGCCTGGGGCCAACGTCCTGACTTTC	CATSTPGANVLTF
TRBD1	TRBV14	TRBJ1-2	-	TGTGCCAGCAGCCAAGTCCCCGGGACAGCCTATGGCTACACCTTC	CASSQVPGTAYGYTF
-	TRBV24-1	TRBJ2-1	-	TGTGCCACCAGTGATTTTCTGAGCTCCTGCAATGAGCAGTTCTTC	CATSDFLSSCNEQFF
-	TRBV5-1	TRBJ1-6	-	TGCGCCAGCAGCTTGGCCGGTCGGGGTAATTCACCCCTCCACTTT	CASSLAGRGNSPLHF
TRBD1	TRBV27	TRBJ1-1	many	TGTGCCAGCAGTTCTCGACAGGGACGCCCTGAAGCTTTCTTT	CASSSRQGRPEAFF